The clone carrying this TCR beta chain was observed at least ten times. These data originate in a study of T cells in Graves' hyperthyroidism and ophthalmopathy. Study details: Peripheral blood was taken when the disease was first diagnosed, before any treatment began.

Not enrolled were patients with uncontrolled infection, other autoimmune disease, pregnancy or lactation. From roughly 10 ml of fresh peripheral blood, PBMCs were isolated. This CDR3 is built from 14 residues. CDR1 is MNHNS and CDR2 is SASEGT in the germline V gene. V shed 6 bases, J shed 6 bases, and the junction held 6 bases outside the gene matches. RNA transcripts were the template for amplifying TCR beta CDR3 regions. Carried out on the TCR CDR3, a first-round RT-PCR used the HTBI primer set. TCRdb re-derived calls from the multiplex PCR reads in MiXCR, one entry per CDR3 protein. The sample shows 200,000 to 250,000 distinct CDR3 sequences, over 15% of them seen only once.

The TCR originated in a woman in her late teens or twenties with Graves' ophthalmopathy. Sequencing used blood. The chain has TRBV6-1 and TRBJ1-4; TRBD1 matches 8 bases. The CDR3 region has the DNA TGTGCCAGCAGCCCACAGGGGGGAGATGAAAAACTGTTTTTT. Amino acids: CASSPQGGDEKLFF.